What follows are 32 T cell receptor beta chains derived from one specimen sequenced in a study of T cell repertoires in cytomegalovirus infection. The antigens of these receptors remain unknown. TCRdb itself ran the reads through MiXCR, one entry per CDR3 protein. The sample contains about 160,000 distinct CDR3 sequences, about a fifth of which appear only once. The sample was CD8+ T cells from cultured PBMCs, taken from culture after CMV antigen stimulation. The receptors originated from a human donor in good health (CMV status not recorded). Some clones in this sample may be carry-over from other donors' samples.

This clonotype was found a few times. The rearrangement uses TRBV11-2 and TRBJ2-7, with D possibly called TRBD1 or TRBD2 (5 bases each). This CDR3 is 15 amino acids long. The ends were cut back, 5 bases at V and 2 bases at J, with 16 bases in the middle. The germline CDR1 and CDR2 sequences are SGHAT and FQNNGV. CDR3 residues: CASSQAGTAPYEQYF. As DNA, the CDR3 is TGTGCCAGCAGCCAAGCCGGGACGGCACCCTACGAGCAGTACTTC.

This clonotype was counted at least ten times. This chain links TRBV4-1 with TRBJ1-1, with unresolved D. The V and J ends lost 1 base and 8 bases respectively, with 11 bases between them. Germline V gives CDR1 MGHRA, CDR2 YSYEKL. The CDR3 loop spans 13 amino acids. The CDR3 is CASSQASRVEAFF. In DNA, the CDR3 is TGCGCCAGCAGCCAAGCCTCGCGGGTGGAAGCTTTCTTT.

This clonotype has a handful of counts. J is TRBJ1-6 and V is TRBV27; D is possibly TRBD1 (6 bases). Germline V gene sequence: CDR1 MNHEY, CDR2 SMNVEV (reference sequence). Trimming removed 2 bases from V and 9 bases from J, with 11 bases in between. The length of the CDR3 is 14 residues. The CDR3 reads CASSLNRDTSPLHF. CDR3 DNA sequence: TGTGCCAGCAGTTTAAACAGGGATACTTCACCCCTCCACTTT.

CDR3 in DNA: TGCAGCGCCAATTCGGACAGGGGCCGGGTACCGGGCGATACGCAGTATTTT. As protein: CSANSDRGRVPGDTQYF. This sequence joins TRBV29-1 and TRBJ2-3; 9 nucleotides agree with TRBD1. Germline V gives CDR1 SQVTM, CDR2 ANQGSEA. The CDR3 contains 17 residues. Trimming took 7 bases from V and 6 from J; bases not matched to a gene: 20.

This clonotype came up a few times. V and J are TRBV19 and TRBJ2-7; D is possibly TRBD1 or TRBD2 (5 bases each). The germline gives CDR1 LNHDA, CDR2 SQIVND (reference sequence). Trimming stripped 3 bases from V and 1 base from J, with 13 bases between. The CDR3 loop spans 15 amino acids. The chain's CDR3 is CASSISTGGSYEQYF. CDR3 bases: TGTGCCAGTAGTATTTCCACAGGAGGATCCTACGAGCAGTACTTC.

A remark on this clonotype: A much larger clonotype is one base distant, so this may be a read error. V gene TRBV7-2 combines with J gene TRBJ2-2; D ambiguous. This CDR3 spans 12 amino acids. Per germline, CDR1 SGHTA and CDR2 FQGNSA. V was cut by 4 bases and J by 4 bases, with 4 bases left in between. The CDR3 sequence: CASSSSTGELFF. The CDR3 region has the DNA TGTGCCAGCAGCTCCAGCACCGGGGAGCTGTTTTTT. The whole variable domain, filled in from reference TRBV7-2 and TRBJ2-2, reads GAGVSQSPSNKVTEKGKDVELRCDPISGHTALYWYRQSLGQGLEFLIYFQGNSAPDKSGLPSDRFSAERTGGSVSTLTIQRTQQEDSAVYLCASSSSTGELFFGEGSRLTVL.

This clonotype was detected a few times. This CDR3 reads CASSQEASLSWTGKYEQYF. DNA for the CDR3: TGCGCCAGCAGCCAAGAAGCGAGCTTGTCGTGGACAGGGAAGTACGAGCAGTACTTC. The rearrangement uses TRBV4-1 and TRBJ2-7, with TRBD1 identical over 8 bases. After removal of 0 bases from V and 4 bases from J, the junction contained 17 bases not matched to a gene. CDR3 size: 19 residues. Germline V gene data show CDR1 as MGHRA and CDR2 as YSYEKL.

This clonotype was counted between two and nine times. The V call is TRBV7-6, the J call TRBJ1-1; TRBD1 matches 8 bases. The CDR3 covers 16 residues. V shed 0 bases, J shed 3 bases, and the junction held 6 bases outside the gene matches. The germline CDR1 and CDR2 sequences are SGHVS and FNYEAQ. In DNA, the CDR3 is TGTGCCAGCAGCTTAGCCAAAGGACAGGGATACACTGAAGCTTTCTTT. It yields the protein CASSLAKGQGYTEAFF.

This clonotype was seen a few times. The chain combines TRBV7-2 with TRBJ1-2; D is uncertain. The CDR3 has 14 residues. Trimming took off 1 base at V and 2 bases at J, with 8 bases between the two ends. CDR1 is SGHTA, CDR2 FQGNSA, per germline. The CDR3 sequence is CASSLVIDNYGYTF. In nucleotides, the CDR3 is TGTGCCAGCAGCTTAGTGATAGACAACTATGGCTACACCTTC.

The chain recombines TRBV27 with TRBJ2-7; the match to TRBD2 covers 7 bases. The CDR3 runs to 12 residues. The germline gives CDR1 MNHEY, CDR2 SMNVEV (reference sequence). Trimming removed 3 bases from V and 5 bases from J; junction bases left unmatched: 1. The CDR3 here is CASSFRGDEQYF. CDR3 coding DNA: TGTGCCAGCAGTTTTCGGGGGGACGAGCAGTACTTC.

This clonotype turned up a few times. V usage is TRBV6-2 or TRBV6-3 and J usage is TRBJ2-4; perhaps TRBD2 as D (6 bases). This CDR3 is 15 amino acids long. Trimming removed 5 bases from V and 1 base from J, with 12 bases in between. Germline values: CDR1 MNHEY, CDR2 SVGEGT. CDR3 protein: CASSARLVAKNIQYF. Written as DNA, the CDR3 is TGTGCCAGCAGTGCAAGACTAGTGGCCAAAAACATTCAGTACTTC.

The rearrangement links TRBV4-1 to TRBJ2-7; 7 bases fit TRBD1. The CDR3 sequence is 15 residues long. From germline, CDR1 is MGHRA and CDR2 YSYEKL. V trimming: 1 base; J trimming: 1 base; junction bases outside the gene matches: 4. Here the CDR3 reads CASSQGQGGSYEQYF. CDR3 DNA sequence: TGCGCCAGCAGCCAAGGACAGGGTGGATCCTACGAGCAGTACTTC.

The CDR3 here is CASSWDQREQYF. CDR3 in DNA: TGTGCCAGCAGCTGGGACCAGAGGGAGCAGTACTTC. The gene calls are TRBV7-2 and TRBJ2-7; D might be TRBD1 or TRBD2, each matching 5 bases. The CDR3 is 12 amino acids. Trimming pared 4 bases from V and 7 bases from J, leaving 11 bases between. Germline assignment: CDR1 SGHTA and CDR2 FQGNSA.

This clonotype was observed a few times. The chain recombines TRBV15 with TRBJ1-5, with 9 bases that match TRBD1. J was trimmed by 7 bases and V by 5 bases; bases with no gene match: 6. Looked up from germline, CDR1 is LNHNV and CDR2 is YYDKDF (reference sequence). This CDR3 has 14 residues. The CDR3 spells CATSSGTGNQPQHF. CDR3 sequence (DNA): TGTGCCACCAGCTCCGGGACAGGGAACCAGCCCCAGCATTTT.

This clonotype showed up just a few times. The V call is TRBV3-1, the J call TRBJ2-5, with D hard to call. From germline, CDR1 is LGHDT and CDR2 YNNKEL (reference sequence). The CDR3 contains 13 residues. The V end was cut by 1 base, the J end by 5 bases, with 8 bases between. CDR3 residues: CASSQVRRETQYF. DNA of the CDR3: TGTGCCAGCAGCCAAGTGAGGCGGGAGACCCAGTACTTC.

In its sample, this clonotype was seen a few times. The rearrangement joins TRBV7-9 to TRBJ1-1; no clear D gene. V was trimmed by 3 bases and J by 6 bases, leaving 5 bases between them. The CDR3 extends over 11 amino acids. Germline V lookup: CDR1 SEHNR, CDR2 FQNEAQ (reference sequence). The CDR3 DNA is TGTGCCAGCAGCTTCCTCGCTGAAGCTTTCTTT. This encodes CASSFLAEAFF. The variable domain in full, with the rest retrieved from reference TRBV7-9 and TRBJ1-1, is DTGVSQNPRHKITKRGQNVTFRCDPISEHNRLYWYRQTLGQGPEFLTYFQNEAQLEKSRLLSDRFSAERPKGSFSTLEIQRTEQGDSAMYLCASSFLAEAFFGQGTRLTVV.

J is TRBJ2-6 and V is TRBV7-9, with 11 bases that match TRBD1. CDR1 and CDR2 from the germline V gene are SEHNR and FQNEAQ (reference sequence). The CDR3 totals 20 residues. With 5 bases clipped from V and 2 bases from J, the junction kept 14 bases outside the gene matches. This chain's CDR3 is CASSLRRGQGAQTGANVLTF. CDR3 DNA sequence: TGTGCCAGCAGCCTAAGACGTGGACAGGGGGCGCAAACTGGGGCCAACGTCCTGACTTTC.

The J gene is TRBJ2-1, the V gene TRBV7-8, with D unclear. Between the trimmed V and J ends, which lost 1 base and 0 bases, there was a span of 10 bases. The germline V gene encodes CDR1 SGHVS and CDR2 FQNEAQ. The CDR3 runs to 16 residues. CDR3 coding DNA: TGTGCCAGCAGCTTAGTATCCGGACCCTCCTACAATGAGCAGTTCTTC. Protein sequence: CASSLVSGPSYNEQFF.

V gene TRBV6-1 combines with J gene TRBJ2-7; D might be TRBD1 (5 bases). Germline V CDR1 and CDR2: MNHNS, SASEGT. V lost 0 bases and J lost 4, with 13 bases in between. The CDR3 is 15 residues long. CDR3 coding DNA: TGTGCCAGCAGTGAAGCTGTCAGGGTGGGGTACGAGCAGTACTTC. Its protein is CASSEAVRVGYEQYF.

The rearrangement links TRBV27 to TRBJ2-1; TRBD1 matches at 9 bases. The CDR3 loop spans 15 amino acids. Germline V gene data show CDR1 as MNHEY and CDR2 as SMNVEV (reference sequence). V lost 7 bases and J lost 6; bases outside the gene matches: 10. Here the CDR3 DNA reads TGTGCCAGCACGTACAGGGGGCGCGGAGGCAATGAGCAGTTCTTC. Protein sequence: CASTYRGRGGNEQFF.

The genes are TRBV11-1 and TRBJ2-1; the match to TRBD2 covers 12 bases. The J segment lost 7 bases and the V segment lost 2 bases, leaving 9 bases of the junction unmatched. CDR3 length equals 17 residues. Looked up from germline, CDR1 is SGHAT and CDR2 is FQDESV (reference sequence). The CDR3 loop reads CASSLLPSGGVWNEQFF. Here the CDR3 DNA reads TGTGCCAGCAGCTTACTGCCTAGCGGGGGGGTATGGAATGAGCAGTTCTTC.

The chain is built from TRBV2 and TRBJ1-6, with a tentative D call TRBD1 (5 bases). The germline CDR1 and CDR2 sequences are SNHLY and FYNNEI. V lost 3 bases to trimming and J lost 8 bases, with 17 bases between them. This CDR3 comprises 16 residues. The CDR3 nucleotides are TGTGCCAGCAGTGATTCGGCAGGGACCCCACATTCACCCCTCCACTTT. It specifies CASSDSAGTPHSPLHF.

This clonotype was observed a few times. The genes are TRBV20-1 and TRBJ2-7, with 11 nucleotides matching TRBD2. The germline V gene encodes CDR1 DFQATT and CDR2 SNEGSKA (reference sequence). The CDR3 covers 16 residues. V lost 3 bases to trimming and J lost 1 base; unmatched junction nucleotides: 8. The DNA of the CDR3 is TGCAGTGCTAGGCCACTAGCGGGGGCCCCTTCCTACGAGCAGTACTTC. Translation gives CSARPLAGAPSYEQYF.

The V call is TRBV7-2, the J call TRBJ1-1; D unresolved. V was trimmed by 6 bases and J by 0 bases, leaving 5 bases between them. The CDR3 runs 12 residues. Germline V gene lookup returns CDR1 SGHTA and CDR2 FQGNSA. CDR3 sequence: CASRELNTEAFF. CDR3 coding DNA: TGTGCCAGCAGGGAACTGAACACTGAAGCTTTCTTT.

J is TRBJ1-2 and V is TRBV2, with D possibly TRBD1 on 6 matching bases. The CDR3 covers 12 residues. Germline loops: CDR1 SNHLY, CDR2 FYNNEI. V lost 7 bases to trimming and J lost 3 bases, with 9 bases between them. In DNA, the CDR3 is TGTGCCAGCAAGGGGGTTTACTATGGCTACACCTTC. Its protein is CASKGVYYGYTF.

The chain carries TRBV6-1 and TRBJ2-5; D uncertain. Germline lookup yields CDR1 MNHNS and CDR2 SASEGT. The germline V and J ends were trimmed by 5 bases and 0 bases, with 10 bases remaining between them. The CDR3 contains 14 residues. The CDR3 loop reads CASSPFGYQETQYF. For the CDR3, the DNA is TGTGCCAGCAGTCCATTTGGGTACCAAGAGACCCAGTACTTC.

This clonotype was seen ten or more times. The V and J genes are TRBV19 and TRBJ2-2; TRBD1 might be the D (5 bases). CDR1 is LNHDA, CDR2 SQIVND, per germline (reference sequence). Trimming removed 6 bases at V and 2 bases at J, with 19 bases between. The CDR3 consists of 17 residues. The CDR3 here is CASRLTATDRNTGELFF. The CDR3 region has the DNA TGTGCCAGTAGGCTCACAGCTACCGACAGAAACACCGGGGAGCTGTTTTTT.

The CDR3 loop reads CASSSTGRYEQYF. CDR3 nucleotide sequence: TGTGCCAGCAGCTCCACAGGGCGTTACGAGCAGTACTTC. The V call is TRBV7-9, the J call TRBJ2-7; TRBD1 is a possible D gene (6 bases). Trimming cost V 4 bases and J 4 bases, with 11 bases left between them. Germline V gene lookup returns CDR1 SEHNR and CDR2 FQNEAQ (reference sequence). This CDR3 region has 13 residues. The variable domain in full, completed from reference TRBV7-9 and TRBJ2-7, reads DTGVSQNPRHKITKRGQNVTFRCDPISEHNRLYWYRQTLGQGPEFLTYFQNEAQLEKSRLLSDRFSAERPKGSFSTLEIQRTEQGDSAMYLCASSSTGRYEQYFGPGTRLTVT.

This clonotype appeared a few times. The genes are TRBV7-9 and TRBJ1-4; weak D call: TRBD1 (6 bases). The germline V and J ends were trimmed by 6 bases and 8 bases, with 16 bases remaining between them. From germline, CDR1 is SEHNR and CDR2 FQNEAQ (reference sequence). The CDR3 covers 14 residues. The CDR3 sequence is CASSNTGTSEKLFF. The CDR3 nucleotides read TGTGCCAGCAGTAATACCGGGACATCGGAAAAACTGTTTTTT. The entire variable domain, with the rest obtained from reference TRBV7-9 and TRBJ1-4, is as follows: DTGVSQNPRHKITKRGQNVTFRCDPISEHNRLYWYRQTLGQGPEFLTYFQNEAQLEKSRLLSDRFSAERPKGSFSTLEIQRTEQGDSAMYLCASSNTGTSEKLFFGSGTQLSVL.

This chain joins TRBV6-2 or TRBV6-3 and TRBJ2-3; no firm D call. The CDR3 runs to 15 residues. V lost 4 bases, J lost 3 bases, and 14 bases lay in between. CDR1 and CDR2 from the germline V gene are MNHEY and SVGEGT. CDR3 in amino acids: CASSLRDYDTDTQYF. The CDR3 DNA is TGTGCCAGCAGTTTGCGCGATTATGATACAGATACGCAGTATTTT.

The sample holds a few counts of this clonotype. The chain recombines TRBV10-2 with TRBJ2-3; D ambiguous. The germline V and J ends were trimmed by 3 bases and 4 bases, with 14 bases remaining between them. Per the germline V gene, CDR1 is WSHSY and CDR2 is SAAADI. This CDR3 has 15 amino acids. The CDR3 region is CASSDIVGRPDTQYF. CDR3 DNA sequence: TGCGCCAGCAGTGATATAGTAGGGCGCCCAGATACGCAGTATTTT.

The chain joins TRBV7-2 to TRBJ1-5; D uncertain. Trimming took off 1 base at V and 0 bases at J, with 1 base between the two ends. The CDR3 runs 13 residues. The germline V gene encodes CDR1 SGHTA and CDR2 FQGNSA. In DNA form, the CDR3 reads TGTGCCAGCAGCTTAGTTAGCAATCAGCCCCAGCATTTT. Its protein product is CASSLVSNQPQHF.